This is a list of T cell receptor beta chains from one sample in a study of blood T cells in healthy people across ages. TCRdb analysed the 5' RACE reads with MiXCR anew, one entry per CDR3 protein. The table includes 700,000 or so distinct CDR3 sequences, around a fifth detected once. Sequencing used blood. Every receptor here comes from a man in his sixties or seventies in good health. CDR3s include the opening cysteine and the closing phenylalanine or tryptophan. Each record gives: clone size, J gene, V gene, D gene, CDR3 DNA, CDR3 protein. The D gene is left open where the match is weak. Size is stated for part of the rows, as once, few or many counts, or as a class when the clone is expanded.

clone size: few; J gene: TRBJ1-2; V gene: TRBV28; D gene: -; CDR3 DNA: TGTGCCAGCAGTTTATTAGCCAGCCAGCCAAGGGGGAGCTATGGCTACACCTTC; CDR3 protein: CASSLLASQPRGSYGYTF
clone size: many; J gene: TRBJ2-1; V gene: TRBV24-1; D gene: TRBD2; CDR3 DNA: TGTGCCACCTCACTAGCGGGGGCCGCTACCTACAATGAGCAGTTCTTC; CDR3 protein: CATSLAGAATYNEQFF
clone size: -; J gene: TRBJ2-4; V gene: TRBV14; D gene: -; CDR3 DNA: TGTGCCAGCAGCCCAGGGGAAATACTAGCAGCCAAAAACATTCAGTACTTC; CDR3 protein: CASSPGEILAAKNIQYF
clone size: -; J gene: TRBJ2-1; V gene: TRBV5-1; D gene: TRBD2; CDR3 DNA: TGCGCCAGCAGCTCAGATCCTAGCGGGTTCTCCTACAATGAGCAGTTCTTC; CDR3 protein: CASSSDPSGFSYNEQFF
clone size: -; J gene: TRBJ2-2; V gene: TRBV5-1; D gene: -; CDR3 DNA: TGCGCCAGCCGGGACGGAATGAACACCGGGGAGCTGTTTTTT; CDR3 protein: CASRDGMNTGELFF
clone size: -; J gene: TRBJ2-7; V gene: TRBV14; D gene: -; CDR3 DNA: TGTGCCAGCAGCCGCGATGACGGAGGATACGAGCAGTACTTC; CDR3 protein: CASSRDDGGYEQYF
clone size: few; J gene: TRBJ1-2; V gene: TRBV7-9; D gene: TRBD1; CDR3 DNA: TGTGCCAGCAGCTGGGACAGGGGAACGTACACCTTC; CDR3 protein: CASSWDRGTYTF
clone size: few; J gene: TRBJ1-5; V gene: TRBV6-1; D gene: TRBD1; CDR3 DNA: TGTGCCAGCAGTGAAGATTGGCAGGGGGGTCAGCCCCAGCATTTT; CDR3 protein: CASSEDWQGGQPQHF
clone size: -; J gene: TRBJ1-4; V gene: TRBV13; D gene: -; CDR3 DNA: TGTGCCAGCAGCCCGCGCGGGCAGGGGTGGTCTAATGAAAAACTGTTTTTT; CDR3 protein: CASSPRGQGWSNEKLFF
clone size: few; J gene: TRBJ2-3; V gene: TRBV5-1; D gene: TRBD2; CDR3 DNA: TGCGCCAGCAGCTCTGGGAGACTAGCGGGAGTTTCTAGCACAGATACGCAGTATTTT; CDR3 protein: CASSSGRLAGVSSTDTQYF
clone size: once; J gene: TRBJ2-5; V gene: TRBV12-3/TRBV12-4; D gene: -; CDR3 DNA: TGTGCCAGCAGTTTCCAGGGGCTAGAGGCCCAGTACTTC; CDR3 protein: CASSFQGLEAQYF
clone size: -; J gene: TRBJ2-7; V gene: TRBV6-1; D gene: TRBD1; CDR3 DNA: TGTGCCAGCAGTGTGCCGGGACAGAGCTCCTACGAGCAGTACTTC; CDR3 protein: CASSVPGQSSYEQYF
clone size: once; J gene: TRBJ2-2; V gene: TRBV29-1; D gene: TRBD1; CDR3 DNA: TGCAGCGTGACAGGGGGCACCGGGGAGCTGTTTTTT; CDR3 protein: CSVTGGTGELFF
clone size: -; J gene: TRBJ1-3; V gene: TRBV4-3; D gene: -; CDR3 DNA: TGCGCCAGCAGCCAAGAGGGGCAAAGATCCGCTCTATATTTT; CDR3 protein: CASSQEGQRSALYF
clone size: few; J gene: TRBJ2-2; V gene: TRBV12-3/TRBV12-4; D gene: TRBD2; CDR3 DNA: TGTGCCAGCAGTCCCGGCGGGGGGTCCGGGGAGCTGTTTTTT; CDR3 protein: CASSPGGGSGELFF
clone size: -; J gene: TRBJ2-1; V gene: TRBV20-1; D gene: -; CDR3 DNA: TGCAGTGCTAGAGATGCTGAGGCGGGCTTATACAATGAGCAGTTCTTC; CDR3 protein: CSARDAEAGLYNEQFF
clone size: few; J gene: TRBJ2-3; V gene: TRBV11-2; D gene: -; CDR3 DNA: TGTGCCAGCAGCGCAGCCCAAAGAAGCCCAACAGATACGCAGTATTTT; CDR3 protein: CASSAAQRSPTDTQYF
clone size: -; J gene: TRBJ2-7; V gene: TRBV12-3/TRBV12-4; D gene: -; CDR3 DNA: TGTGCCAGCAGTCGGACACAATACTACGAGCAGTACTTC; CDR3 protein: CASSRTQYYEQYF
clone size: few; J gene: TRBJ1-1; V gene: TRBV5-1; D gene: TRBD1; CDR3 DNA: TGCGCCAGCAGCATCTCGACAGGGGTATACACTGAAGCTTTCTTT; CDR3 protein: CASSISTGVYTEAFF
clone size: -; J gene: TRBJ1-4; V gene: TRBV12-3/TRBV12-4; D gene: -; CDR3 DNA: TGTGCCAGCAGTTTAAAGGGGCGGGTTCCTGAAAAACTGTTTTTT; CDR3 protein: CASSLKGRVPEKLFF
clone size: -; J gene: TRBJ1-5; V gene: TRBV5-1; D gene: -; CDR3 DNA: TGCGCCAGCAGTTGGGGGAACGGTCAGCCCCAGCATTTT; CDR3 protein: CASSWGNGQPQHF
clone size: many; J gene: TRBJ1-6; V gene: TRBV27; D gene: -; CDR3 DNA: TGTGCCAGCAGTAGGGACGGCTATTCACCCCTCCACTTT; CDR3 protein: CASSRDGYSPLHF
clone size: -; J gene: TRBJ1-2; V gene: TRBV12-3/TRBV12-4; D gene: TRBD1; CDR3 DNA: TGTGCCAGCAACATATGGGGACAGGGCGGGAGCTACACCTTC; CDR3 protein: CASNIWGQGGSYTF
clone size: -; J gene: TRBJ2-1; V gene: TRBV29-1; D gene: TRBD2; CDR3 DNA: TGCAGCCTCAGCACGGGAGGCTACAATGAGCAGTTCTTC; CDR3 protein: CSLSTGGYNEQFF
clone size: -; J gene: TRBJ2-2; V gene: TRBV20-1; D gene: -; CDR3 DNA: TGCAGTGCCATACAGGGAGAAGGGGCCGGGGAGCTGCTTTTT; CDR3 protein: CSAIQGEGAGELLF
clone size: few; J gene: TRBJ2-5; V gene: TRBV12-3/TRBV12-4; D gene: -; CDR3 DNA: TGTGCCAGCAGTCCACCCCTCAGAGTCCAGACCCAGTACTTC; CDR3 protein: CASSPPLRVQTQYF
clone size: -; J gene: TRBJ2-1; V gene: TRBV6-1; D gene: -; CDR3 DNA: TGTGCCAGCAGTGAAGCTTCCCGCGGGAACCACAATGAGCAGTTCTTC; CDR3 protein: CASSEASRGNHNEQFF
clone size: -; J gene: TRBJ1-4; V gene: TRBV14; D gene: TRBD1; CDR3 DNA: TGTGCCAGCAGCCAACAGGGACAGGGTAACGAAAAACTGTTTTTT; CDR3 protein: CASSQQGQGNEKLFF
clone size: -; J gene: TRBJ1-2; V gene: TRBV29-1; D gene: TRBD1; CDR3 DNA: TGCAGCGTTGAAGGTGGCGAGGCAGGGGGCCGGTTTGGCTACACCTTC; CDR3 protein: CSVEGGEAGGRFGYTF
clone size: few; J gene: TRBJ2-1; V gene: TRBV14; D gene: TRBD2; CDR3 DNA: TGTGCCAGCAACCAATATGGCGGGAGTCCTGAGCAGTTCTTC; CDR3 protein: CASNQYGGSPEQFF
clone size: -; J gene: TRBJ2-7; V gene: TRBV6-1; D gene: TRBD2; CDR3 DNA: TGTGCCAGCAGCCCTAGCGGGGGGACATCCTACGAGCAGTACTTC; CDR3 protein: CASSPSGGTSYEQYF